The source of this T cell receptor beta chain is a study of blood T cell repertoires in COVID-19. At the level of the study: The United States, Italy and Spain provided the acute and convalescent COVID-19 samples. T cells, B-cell-depleted T cells, or PBMCs provided the cDNA or gDNA that served as material.

Authors' processing steps: Counts of nucleated cells, estimated from reference gene primer amplification, were obtained. Assay: immunoSEQ multiplex PCR; the TCRdb copy retains only in-frame clones and omits some. V and J calls and clone size are those listed in that table; D and trimming were worked out from the DNA. This table holds about 87,000 clones, approximately 85% found once. The Seattle site enrolled patients during active infection and followed them longitudinally. Source material: peripheral blood. The clonotype originates from a woman older than 75 with COVID-19, enrolled during active disease.

The CDR3 coding sequence is TGTGCCAGCTCACCCCTTACAGAGAACACTGAAGCTTTCTTT. Translating it yields CASSPLTENTEAFF. This chain uses TRBV18 with TRBJ1-1; D gene ambiguous. CDR3 length equals 14 residues. CDR1 is KGHSH and CDR2 is LQKENI in the germline V gene. Deletions cut 3 bases from V and 1 base from J, with 9 bases between.